This entry lists 27 T cell receptor beta chains sequenced from one sample in a study of CD8+ T cells in alopecia areata. Treatment: oral pan-JAK inhibitor, 5-10 mg twice daily. Sequencing relied on a cDNA template that was reverse transcribed from extracted RNA. Generated by immunoSEQ multiplex PCR, the TCRdb table keeps only in-frame clones and is missing some. The data show around 140,000 clones, 50% to 65% seen once. Here the sequenced sample was CD8+ T cells sorted from blood, taken at week 4, from a patient treated with tofacitinib. The receptor source for this set is a human donor with alopecia areata.

The J gene is TRBJ1-2, the V gene TRBV7-9; D not certain. Germline CDR1 reads SEHNR; CDR2 reads FQNEAQ (reference sequence). The V end lost 1 base, the J end lost 2 bases, and 14 bases lay between the germline ends. The CDR3 is 16 amino acids. In DNA form, the CDR3 reads TGTGCCAGCAGCTTAGAGCCCCTGTGGGTGAACTATGGCTACACCTTC. It specifies CASSLEPLWVNYGYTF.

The chain couples TRBV5-1 to TRBJ2-7, with 7 bases that match TRBD1. This CDR3 spans 13 amino acids. Trimming at V came to 4 bases and at J to 2 bases, leaving 3 bases not matched to a gene. Germline assignment: CDR1 SGHRS and CDR2 YFSETQ. The CDR3 sequence: CASSPDRTYEQYF. The CDR3 DNA is TGCGCCAGCAGCCCGGACAGGACCTACGAGCAGTACTTC. Full variable domain (missing parts from reference TRBV5-1 and TRBJ2-7): KAGVTQTPRYLIKTRGQQVTLSCSPISGHRSVSWYQQTPGQGLQFLFEYFSETQRNKGNFPGRFSGRQFSNSRSEMNVSTLELGDSALYLCASSPDRTYEQYFGPGTRLTVT.

The genes are TRBV13 and TRBJ2-5; D may be TRBD2 (6 bases). Between the trimmed V and J ends, which lost 5 bases and 5 bases, there was a span of 12 bases. Germline loops: CDR1 PRHDT, CDR2 FYEKMQ (reference sequence). The CDR3 has 13 amino acids. CDR3 nucleotide sequence: TGTGCCAGCAGCCCGGGACTCTGGGAGACCCAGTACTTC. This encodes CASSPGLWETQYF.

The chain links TRBV15 to TRBJ1-1; possible D gene TRBD1, 5 bases. Trimming took off 0 bases at V and 2 bases at J, with 16 bases between the two ends. The CDR3 is 17 amino acids. Germline V lookup: CDR1 LNHNV, CDR2 YYDKDF (reference sequence). DNA of the CDR3: TGTGCCACCAGCAGAGACGGGGGTAAGCTGTTTAACACTGAAGCTTTCTTT. As protein: CATSRDGGKLFNTEAFF.

This rearrangement joins TRBV27 to TRBJ1-1; 9 bases agree with TRBD1. V was clipped by 10 bases and J by 0 bases; unmatched bases: 3. The CDR3 runs 13 residues. Germline CDR1 reads MNHEY; CDR2 reads SMNVEV (reference sequence). The CDR3 spells CATQGAMNTEAFF. The CDR3 DNA follows: TGTGCCACACAGGGGGCCATGAACACTGAAGCTTTCTTT.

V is TRBV5-6 and J is TRBJ1-3; 9 positions match TRBD1. The germline CDR1 and CDR2 sequences are SGHDT and YYEEEE. Unmatched junction bases numbered 0, after V lost 3 bases and J lost 2 bases. The CDR3 runs to 14 residues. CDR3 amino acids: CASSWTGAGNTIYF. The CDR3 nucleotides read TGTGCCAGCAGCTGGACAGGGGCTGGAAACACCATATATTTT.

In nucleotides, the CDR3 is TGCAGCGTTGATTCGGACGGGAACACTGAAGCTTTCTTT. This sequence encodes CSVDSDGNTEAFF. The chain couples TRBV29-1 to TRBJ1-1, with D hard to call. CDR1 and CDR2 from the germline V gene are SQVTM and ANQGSEA. Trimming shortened V by 3 bases and J by 1 base, and 9 bases separated the two germline ends. This CDR3 is built from 13 residues.

The sample holds many counts of this clone. The V gene is TRBV6-1, the J gene TRBJ2-7, with no clear D. Germline loops: CDR1 MNHNS, CDR2 SASEGT. The CDR3 runs 14 residues. With 4 bases removed from V and 3 bases from J, the gap between germline ends came to 13 bases. In DNA, the CDR3 is TGTGCCAGCAGTGGGTCGGGCGCAAGCTACGAGCAGTACTTC. Its protein is CASSGSGASYEQYF.

This clone was seen more than once but under ten times. The V gene is TRBV19, the J gene TRBJ2-3; D is unclear. Per the germline V gene, CDR1 is LNHDA and CDR2 is SQIVND (reference sequence). The CDR3 has 13 amino acids. With 0 bases removed from V and 5 bases from J, the gap between germline ends came to 6 bases. CDR3 nucleotide sequence: TGTGCCAGTAGTATAGATGTGGGAGATACGCAGTATTTT. It codes for CASSIDVGDTQYF.

The chain carries TRBV5-4 and TRBJ2-7; D may be TRBD2 (6 bases). V was cut by 7 bases and J by 3 bases, with 11 bases left in between. Per the germline V gene, CDR1 is SGHNT and CDR2 is YYREEE (reference sequence). The CDR3 totals 12 residues. CDR3 loop: CASRGDDYEQYF. In DNA form, the CDR3 reads TGTGCCAGCCGCGGGGATGACTACGAGCAGTACTTC. The complete variable domain, with remaining parts taken from reference TRBV5-4 and TRBJ2-7, reads ETGVTQSPTHLIKTRGQQVTLRCSSQSGHNTVSWYQQALGQGPQFIFQYYREEENGRGNFPPRFSGLQFPNYSSELNVNALELDDSALYLCASRGDDYEQYFGPGTRLTVT.

J is TRBJ2-1 and V is TRBV11-2; the D is unclear. V dropped 1 base and J dropped 4 bases, with 8 bases sitting between them. This CDR3 has 14 amino acids. Germline values: CDR1 SGHAT, CDR2 FQNNGV. CDR3 in amino acids: CASSLGGTYNEQFF. The CDR3 nucleotides are TGTGCCAGCAGCTTAGGAGGCACTTACAATGAGCAGTTCTTC.

The V gene is TRBV9, the J gene TRBJ2-7; possible D gene TRBD1, 6 bases. Per the germline V gene, CDR1 is SGDLS and CDR2 is YYNGEE. This CDR3 region has 17 residues. Trimming stripped 3 bases from V and 0 bases from J, with 19 bases between. This CDR3 reads CASSGGVGGWGSYEQYF. CDR3 nucleotide sequence: TGTGCCAGCAGCGGAGGAGTAGGGGGATGGGGCTCCTACGAGCAGTACTTC.

The gene calls are TRBV30 and TRBJ2-7; TRBD1 matches 8 bases. J was trimmed by 0 bases and V by 0 bases; bases with no gene match: 4. Per germline, CDR1 GTSNPN and CDR2 SVGIG (reference sequence). This CDR3 is built from 15 residues. In DNA, the CDR3 is TGTGCCTGGAGTGTAGGACAGGGCTTCTCCTACGAGCAGTACTTC. Translating it yields CAWSVGQGFSYEQYF.

This clone showed up just a few times. J is TRBJ2-5 and V is TRBV7-2; TRBD1 aligns across 10 bases. Germline CDR1 is SGHTA and CDR2 is FQGNSA. The CDR3 runs to 15 residues. J gave up 5 bases and V 6 bases, and 9 bases lay outside the gene matches. The CDR3: CASRPRQGAWETQYF. The CDR3 coding sequence is TGTGCCAGCAGACCTCGACAGGGGGCATGGGAGACCCAGTACTTC.

In this sample, this clone turned up a few times. The chain joins TRBV7-9 to TRBJ1-4; D remains ambiguous. The V end lost 5 bases, the J end lost 10 bases, and 11 bases lay between the germline ends. Germline V gene data show CDR1 as SEHNR and CDR2 as FQNEAQ (reference sequence). CDR3 length: 12 residues. Here the CDR3 reads CASSQRPGKLFF. DNA of the CDR3: TGTGCCAGCAGCCAGCGGCCTGGAAAACTGTTTTTT.

The gene calls are TRBV13 and TRBJ2-5, with D possibly called TRBD1 or TRBD2 (5 bases each). The CDR3 contains 15 residues. Germline V gene lookup returns CDR1 PRHDT and CDR2 FYEKMQ (reference sequence). V was clipped by 5 bases and J by 3 bases, with 16 bases between them. Written as DNA, the CDR3 is TGTGCCAGCAGCGACCACCGGGACCATAAAGAGACCCAGTACTTC. It is translated as CASSDHRDHKETQYF.

The chain joins TRBV29-1 to TRBJ2-5; 12 bases map to TRBD1. The CDR3 consists of 15 residues. J was trimmed by 9 bases and V by 7 bases; bases with no gene match: 15. Germline V gene lookup returns CDR1 SQVTM and CDR2 ANQGSEA. The CDR3: CSGVGEGQGAVAQYF. In DNA form, the CDR3 reads TGCAGCGGTGTCGGGGAGGGACAGGGGGCGGTGGCCCAGTACTTC. Drawing the rest from reference TRBV29-1 and TRBJ2-5, the complete variable domain is SAVISQKPSRDICQRGTSLTIQCQVDSQVTMMFWYRQQPGQSLTLIATANQGSEATYESGFVIDKFPISRPNLTFSTLTVSNMSPEDSSIYLCSGVGEGQGAVAQYFGPGTRLLVL.

This clone was seen a single time. The chain is built from TRBV7-3 and TRBJ2-2; no clear D. V lost 5 bases and J lost 6, with 7 bases in between. The CDR3 runs 12 residues. Germline assignment: CDR1 SGHTA and CDR2 FQGTGA. This CDR3 reads CASSPPSGELFF. The DNA for the CDR3 is TGTGCCAGCAGCCCACCCTCCGGGGAGCTGTTTTTT.

This chain links TRBV7-9 with TRBJ2-1; TRBD2 aligns across 7 bases. The V and J ends lost 3 bases and 5 bases, in that order; junction bases with no gene match: 1. CDR3 length: 13 residues. In germline, CDR1 is SEHNR, CDR2 FQNEAQ (reference sequence). CDR3 bases: TGTGCCAGCAGCTTGGGACTACACAATGAGCAGTTCTTC. Translating it yields CASSLGLHNEQFF.

The J gene is TRBJ1-4, the V gene TRBV4-1; D ambiguous. Trimming took 4 bases from V and 0 from J, leaving 9 bases between them. The germline V gene has CDR1 MGHRA and CDR2 YSYEKL. The CDR3 covers 15 residues. The CDR3 is CASSLVPPTNEKLFF. The CDR3 bases are TGCGCCAGCAGCCTCGTCCCTCCAACTAATGAAAAACTGTTTTTT.

This clone turned up a few times. The DNA of the CDR3 is TGTGCCAGCAGCTTAGTCTCCGCGAATAATTCACCCCTCCACTTT. The encoded protein is CASSLVSANNSPLHF. The rearrangement links TRBV7-9 to TRBJ1-6; no reliable D call. V was clipped by 1 base and J by 5 bases, with 9 bases between them. The CDR3 has 15 amino acids. CDR1 SEHNR and CDR2 FQNEAQ come from the germline V gene (reference sequence).

V is TRBV7-9 and J is TRBJ1-5; D not certain. The V end was cut by 1 base, the J end by 8 bases, with 6 bases between. The CDR3 runs 12 residues. Looked up from germline, CDR1 is SEHNR and CDR2 is FQNEAQ (reference sequence). CDR3 sequence: CASSLGGKPQHF. CDR3 DNA sequence: TGTGCCAGCAGCTTAGGGGGAAAGCCCCAGCATTTT.

The chain combines TRBV7-9 with TRBJ2-3; perhaps D is TRBD1 or TRBD2 (6 bases each). The CDR3 has 17 amino acids. Germline CDR1 reads SEHNR; CDR2 reads FQNEAQ (reference sequence). Trimming removed 5 bases at V and 1 base at J, with 19 bases between. CDR3 DNA: TGTGCCAGCAGCGACCCACGGGGGCAGATCGGCACAGATACGCAGTATTTT. Translating it yields CASSDPRGQIGTDTQYF. The full variable domain, with the rest looked up from reference TRBV7-9 and TRBJ2-3, is DTGVSQNPRHKITKRGQNVTFRCDPISEHNRLYWYRQTLGQGPEFLTYFQNEAQLEKSRLLSDRFSAERPKGSFSTLEIQRTEQGDSAMYLCASSDPRGQIGTDTQYFGPGTRLTVL.

CDR3 amino acids: CSAATGSGNTIYF. Here the CDR3 DNA reads TGCAGCGCCGCGACAGGCTCTGGAAACACCATATATTTT. This chain connects TRBV29-1 to TRBJ1-3, with a possible D match to TRBD1 (6 bases). The CDR3 has 13 amino acids. V was trimmed by 7 bases and J by 0 bases, leaving 10 bases between them. Per germline, CDR1 SQVTM and CDR2 ANQGSEA.

The rearrangement links TRBV4-1 to TRBJ1-1; no firm D call. Germline V CDR1 and CDR2: MGHRA, YSYEKL. Trimming took off 4 bases at V and 3 bases at J, with 12 bases between the two ends. The CDR3 runs 14 residues. The chain's CDR3 is CASSLRGKDTEAFF. The CDR3 bases are TGCGCCAGCAGCCTGAGAGGGAAGGACACTGAAGCTTTCTTT.

The rearrangement joins TRBV5-6 to TRBJ1-4; TRBD1 aligns across 12 bases. The CDR3 consists of 17 residues. V was clipped by 1 base and J by 3 bases; unmatched bases: 4. Germline V gene lookup returns CDR1 SGHDT and CDR2 YYEEEE. The CDR3 region has the DNA TGTGCCAGCAGCTTGCCCGGGACAGGGGGCTCTAATGAAAAACTGTTTTTT. As protein: CASSLPGTGGSNEKLFF.

The rearrangement uses TRBV4-3 and TRBJ2-2; D not resolved. Germline V lookup: CDR1 LGHNA, CDR2 YSLEER. The CDR3 sequence is 12 residues long. V gave up 4 bases and J gave up 6 bases, with 6 bases separating them. In DNA, the CDR3 is TGCGCCAGCAGCCCCCGATCCGGGGAGCTGTTTTTT. The encoded protein is CASSPRSGELFF.